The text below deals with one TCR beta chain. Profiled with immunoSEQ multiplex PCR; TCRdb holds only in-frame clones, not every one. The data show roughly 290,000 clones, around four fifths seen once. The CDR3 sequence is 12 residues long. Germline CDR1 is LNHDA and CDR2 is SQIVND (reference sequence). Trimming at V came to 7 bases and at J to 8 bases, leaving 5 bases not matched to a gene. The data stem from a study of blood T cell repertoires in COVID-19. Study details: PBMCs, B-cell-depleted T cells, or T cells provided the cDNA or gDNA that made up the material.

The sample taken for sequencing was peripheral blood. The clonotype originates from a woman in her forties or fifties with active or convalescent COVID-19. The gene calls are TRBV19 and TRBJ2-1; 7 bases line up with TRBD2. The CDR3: CASTQTSHEQFF. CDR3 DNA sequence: TGTGCCAGTACGCAGACTAGCCATGAGCAGTTCTTC.